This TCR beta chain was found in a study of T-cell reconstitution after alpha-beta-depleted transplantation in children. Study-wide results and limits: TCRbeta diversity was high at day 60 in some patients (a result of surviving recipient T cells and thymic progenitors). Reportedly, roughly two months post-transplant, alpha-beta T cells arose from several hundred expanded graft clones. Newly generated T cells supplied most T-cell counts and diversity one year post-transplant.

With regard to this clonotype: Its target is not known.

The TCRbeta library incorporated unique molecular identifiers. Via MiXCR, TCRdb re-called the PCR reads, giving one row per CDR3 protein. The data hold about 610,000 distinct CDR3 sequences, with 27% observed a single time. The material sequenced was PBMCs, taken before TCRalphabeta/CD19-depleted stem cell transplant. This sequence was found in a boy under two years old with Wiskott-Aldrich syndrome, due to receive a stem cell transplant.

The CDR3 region has the DNA TGTGCCAGCAGCTTGGGGCAGAAACTCTACAATGAGCAGTTCTTC. Translation: CASSLGQKLYNEQFF. The J gene is TRBJ2-1, the V gene TRBV5-6; D unresolved. The V gene lost 0 bases and the J gene lost 3 bases, with 10 bases spanning the gap. The CDR3 runs 15 residues. Germline V CDR1 and CDR2: SGHDT, YYEEEE.